The sample holds a few counts of the clone carrying this T cell receptor beta chain. Its antigen is not known. V was shortened by 7 bases and J by 4 bases, with 8 bases between the two germline ends. CDR1 and CDR2 (germline): SGHDN, FVKESK. The CDR3 covers 12 residues. The sample comes from a study of T cells after yellow fever vaccination. Study-wide background: Fractions of limited cellularity were prepared by means of SMART-Seq v4 Ultra Low Input. Broader study findings: Any FACS-sorted repertoire could hold abundant clonotypes that contaminate it from the bulk population. At 96% for CD4 and about 87% for CD8, most primary-vaccination clones showed up again after the booster.

TCR cDNA was made by 5'RACE template switching, adding a universal primer site and UMIs. Via MiXCR, TCRdb re-called the 5' RACE reads, giving one row per CDR3 protein. The sample comprises roughly 250,000 distinct CDR3 sequences, around 13% of which are singletons, and about 0.54% rests with the top ten. The sequence was obtained from a man aged 25 to 40 who received the YFV17D yellow fever vaccine. The genes are TRBV14 and TRBJ2-1; D not certain. Sequencing was performed on CD4+ T cells sorted from PBMCs, taken 45 days after the yellow fever booster vaccination. CDR3 bases: TGTGCCAGCACCCGGACGTACAATGAGCAGTTCTTC. This translates into CASTRTYNEQFF.